This T cell receptor (beta chain) stems from a study of cytomegalovirus exposure and HLA in healthy donors. Study summary: Assignment to the Caucasian-associated ancestry cluster applied to over 70% of the approximately 360 genotyped donors.

As regards this clone: Its antigen is not known.

Vbeta (60) and Jbeta (13) primers were used in the PCR. Measured with immunoSEQ multiplex PCR; TCRdb has only the in-frame clones, and not every one. This table holds about 130,000 clones, about three quarters found once. Study-wide results and caveats: Most TCR sequences showed up rarely, but some public TCRs showed up in many donors. For presence/absence analyses, sequencing depth was assumed to be roughly uniform across donors. In terms of immune exposure information, only CMV serostatus was available.

The CDR3 contains 15 residues. Trimming pared 1 base from V and 0 bases from J, leaving 9 bases between. Germline V gene data show CDR1 as SGHRS and CDR2 as YFSETQ. This receptor was identified in a human donor in good health. V and J are TRBV5-1 and TRBJ2-3; D possibly corresponds to TRBD1 (5 bases). The specimen was PBMCs. The CDR3, as DNA: TGCGCCAGCAGCTTGTTGACAGCTAGCACAGATACGCAGTATTTT. It translates to CASSLLTASTDTQYF.